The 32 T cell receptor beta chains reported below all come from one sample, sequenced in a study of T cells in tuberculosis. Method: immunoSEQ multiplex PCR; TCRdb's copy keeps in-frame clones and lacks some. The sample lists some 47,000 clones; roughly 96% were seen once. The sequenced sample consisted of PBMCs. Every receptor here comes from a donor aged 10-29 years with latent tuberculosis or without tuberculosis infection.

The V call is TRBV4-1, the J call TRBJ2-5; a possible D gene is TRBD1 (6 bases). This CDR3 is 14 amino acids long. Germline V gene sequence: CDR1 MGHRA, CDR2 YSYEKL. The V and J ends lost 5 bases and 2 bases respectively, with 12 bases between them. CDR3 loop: CASSEGTQQETQYF. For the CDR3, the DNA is TGCGCCAGCAGCGAAGGGACACAGCAAGAGACCCAGTACTTC.

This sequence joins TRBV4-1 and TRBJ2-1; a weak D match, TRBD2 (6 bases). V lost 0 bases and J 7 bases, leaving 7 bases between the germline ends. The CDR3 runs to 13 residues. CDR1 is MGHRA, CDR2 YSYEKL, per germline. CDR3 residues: CASSQESGNEQFF. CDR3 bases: TGCGCCAGCAGCCAAGAAAGCGGGAATGAGCAGTTCTTC.

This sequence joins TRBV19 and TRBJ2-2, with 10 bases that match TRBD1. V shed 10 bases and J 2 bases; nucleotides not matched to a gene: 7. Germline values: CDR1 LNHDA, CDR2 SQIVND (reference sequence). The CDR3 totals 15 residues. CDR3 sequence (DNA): TGTGCCACAAGGGACAGGGGAGGTAACACCGGGGAGCTGTTTTTT. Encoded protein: CATRDRGGNTGELFF. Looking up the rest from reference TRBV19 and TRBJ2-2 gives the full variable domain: DGGITQSPKYLFRKEGQNVTLSCEQNLNHDAMYWYRQDPGQGLRLIYYSQIVNDFQKGDIAEGYSVSREKKESFPLTVTSAQKNPTAFYLCATRDRGGNTGELFFGEGSRLTVL.

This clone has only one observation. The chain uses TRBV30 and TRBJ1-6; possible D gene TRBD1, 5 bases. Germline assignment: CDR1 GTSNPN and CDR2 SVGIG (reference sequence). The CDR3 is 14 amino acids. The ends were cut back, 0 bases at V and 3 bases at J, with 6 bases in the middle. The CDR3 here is CAWSVDSYNSPLHF. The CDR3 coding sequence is TGTGCCTGGAGTGTTGACAGCTATAATTCACCCCTCCACTTT.

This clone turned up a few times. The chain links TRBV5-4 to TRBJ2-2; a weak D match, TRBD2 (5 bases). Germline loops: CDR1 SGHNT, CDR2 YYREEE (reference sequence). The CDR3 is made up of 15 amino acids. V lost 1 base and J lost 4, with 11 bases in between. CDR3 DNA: TGTGCCAGCAGCTTGCGAGGGTTGAGCACCGGGGAGCTGTTTTTT. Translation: CASSLRGLSTGELFF. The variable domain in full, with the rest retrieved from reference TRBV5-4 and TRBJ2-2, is ETGVTQSPTHLIKTRGQQVTLRCSSQSGHNTVSWYQQALGQGPQFIFQYYREEENGRGNFPPRFSGLQFPNYSSELNVNALELDDSALYLCASSLRGLSTGELFFGEGSRLTVL.

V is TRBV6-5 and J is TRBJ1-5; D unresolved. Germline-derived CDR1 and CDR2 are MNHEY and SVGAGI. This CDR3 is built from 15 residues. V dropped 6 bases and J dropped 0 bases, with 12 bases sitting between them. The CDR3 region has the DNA TGTGCCAGCAGCCCCCGGGGATATAGCAATCAGCCCCAGCATTTT. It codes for CASSPRGYSNQPQHF.

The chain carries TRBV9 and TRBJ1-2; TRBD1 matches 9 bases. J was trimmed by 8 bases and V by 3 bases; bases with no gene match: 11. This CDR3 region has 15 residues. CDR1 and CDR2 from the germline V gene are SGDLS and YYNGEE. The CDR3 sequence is CASSAYRQGGDGYTF. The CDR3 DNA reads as TGTGCCAGCAGCGCCTATCGACAGGGGGGAGACGGCTACACCTTC.

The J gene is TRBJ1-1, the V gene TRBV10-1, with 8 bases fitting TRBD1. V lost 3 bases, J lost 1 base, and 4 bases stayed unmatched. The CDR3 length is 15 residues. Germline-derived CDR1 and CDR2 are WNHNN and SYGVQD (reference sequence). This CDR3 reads CASSDTGTGNTEAFF. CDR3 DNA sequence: TGCGCCAGCAGTGATACCGGGACAGGGAACACTGAAGCTTTCTTT.

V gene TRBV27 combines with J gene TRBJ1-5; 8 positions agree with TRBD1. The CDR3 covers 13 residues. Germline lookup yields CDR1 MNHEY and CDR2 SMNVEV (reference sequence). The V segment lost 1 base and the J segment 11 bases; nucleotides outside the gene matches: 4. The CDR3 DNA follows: TGTGCCAGCAGTTTATTACAGGGGGTGTCCCAGCATTTT. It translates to CASSLLQGVSQHF.

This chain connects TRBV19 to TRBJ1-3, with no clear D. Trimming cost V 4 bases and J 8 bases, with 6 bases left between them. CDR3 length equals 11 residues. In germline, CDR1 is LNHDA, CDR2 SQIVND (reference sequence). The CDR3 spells CASSTLHTIYF. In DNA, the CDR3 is TGTGCCAGTAGTACCCTACACACCATATATTTT.

CDR3 sequence reads: CASSPISRTGVNEQFF. DNA for the CDR3: TGCGCCAGCAGTCCAATCTCACGGACAGGGGTCAATGAGCAGTTCTTC. The rearrangement links TRBV10-2 to TRBJ2-1, with 9 positions matching TRBD1. Trimming at V came to 5 bases and at J to 6 bases, leaving 11 bases not matched to a gene. The CDR3 has 16 amino acids. Germline CDR1 and CDR2: WSHSY and SAAADI.

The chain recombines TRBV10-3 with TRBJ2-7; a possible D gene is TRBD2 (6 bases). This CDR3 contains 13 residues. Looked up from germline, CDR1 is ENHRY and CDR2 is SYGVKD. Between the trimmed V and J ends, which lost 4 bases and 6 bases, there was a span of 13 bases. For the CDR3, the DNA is TGTGCCATCAGTGCCCCCAACGGGGGCGAGCAGTACTTC. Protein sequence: CAISAPNGGEQYF.

The CDR3 loop is CASSSITGHHSNQPQHF. The CDR3 coding sequence is TGTGCCAGCAGCTCAATAACGGGACACCATAGCAATCAGCCCCAGCATTTT. V is TRBV5-4 and J is TRBJ1-5; D may be TRBD1 (6 bases). V lost 3 bases to trimming and J lost 0 bases, with 16 bases between them. The germline CDR1 and CDR2 sequences are SGHNT and YYREEE (reference sequence). CDR3 length equals 17 residues.

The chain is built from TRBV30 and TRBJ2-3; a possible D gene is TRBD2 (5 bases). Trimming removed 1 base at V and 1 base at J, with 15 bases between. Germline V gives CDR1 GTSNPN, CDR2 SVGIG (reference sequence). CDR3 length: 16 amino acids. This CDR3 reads CAWSALDRGGTDTQYF. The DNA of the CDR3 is TGTGCCTGGAGTGCCTTGGATCGGGGTGGCACAGATACGCAGTATTTT.

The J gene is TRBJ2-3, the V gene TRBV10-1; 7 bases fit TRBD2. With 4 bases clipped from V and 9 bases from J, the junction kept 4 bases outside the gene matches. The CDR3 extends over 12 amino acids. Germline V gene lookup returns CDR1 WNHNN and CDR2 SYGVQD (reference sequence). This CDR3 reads CASSVHGGTQYF. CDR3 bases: TGCGCCAGCAGTGTCCACGGGGGGACGCAGTATTTT.

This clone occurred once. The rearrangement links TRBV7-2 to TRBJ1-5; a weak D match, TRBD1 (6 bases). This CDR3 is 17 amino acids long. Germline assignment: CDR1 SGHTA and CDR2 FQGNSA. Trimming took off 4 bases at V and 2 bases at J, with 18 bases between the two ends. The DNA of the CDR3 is TGTGCCAGCAGCTCGGCCCTTGGGGGCGGCGGCAATCAGCCCCAGCATTTT. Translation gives CASSSALGGGGNQPQHF.

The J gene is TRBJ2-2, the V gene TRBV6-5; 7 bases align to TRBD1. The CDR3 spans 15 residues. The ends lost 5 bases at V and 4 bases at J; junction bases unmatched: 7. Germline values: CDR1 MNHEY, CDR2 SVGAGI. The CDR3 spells CASSGPGQLTGELFF. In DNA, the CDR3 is TGTGCCAGCAGTGGTCCGGGACAGCTCACCGGGGAGCTGTTTTTT.

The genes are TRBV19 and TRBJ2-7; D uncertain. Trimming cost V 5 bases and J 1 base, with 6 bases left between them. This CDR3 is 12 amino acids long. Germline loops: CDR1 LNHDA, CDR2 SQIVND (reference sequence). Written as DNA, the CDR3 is TGTGCCAGTAGTCAGTCATCCTACGAGCAGTACTTC. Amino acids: CASSQSSYEQYF.

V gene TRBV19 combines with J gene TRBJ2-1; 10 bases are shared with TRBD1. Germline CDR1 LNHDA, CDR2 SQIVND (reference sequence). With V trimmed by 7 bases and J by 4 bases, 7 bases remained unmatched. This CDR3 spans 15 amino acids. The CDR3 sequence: CASTQDRGVYNEQFF. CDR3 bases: TGTGCCAGTACCCAGGACAGGGGGGTTTACAATGAGCAGTTCTTC.

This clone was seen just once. The CDR3 spells CASSSTGIWGTDTQYF. The CDR3 bases are TGTGCCAGCTCATCGACAGGAATTTGGGGTACAGATACGCAGTATTTT. The chain links TRBV18 to TRBJ2-3, with a possible D match to TRBD1 (6 bases). Germline CDR1 KGHSH, CDR2 LQKENI. The length of the CDR3 is 16 residues. V lost 5 bases, J lost 3 bases, and 18 bases lay in between.

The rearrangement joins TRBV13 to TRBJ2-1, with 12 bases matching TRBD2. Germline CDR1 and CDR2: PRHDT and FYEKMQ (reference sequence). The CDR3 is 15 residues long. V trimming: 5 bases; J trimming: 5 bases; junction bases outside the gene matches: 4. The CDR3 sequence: CASSLGLAGHNEQFF. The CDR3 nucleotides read TGTGCCAGCAGCCTGGGACTAGCGGGCCACAATGAGCAGTTCTTC.

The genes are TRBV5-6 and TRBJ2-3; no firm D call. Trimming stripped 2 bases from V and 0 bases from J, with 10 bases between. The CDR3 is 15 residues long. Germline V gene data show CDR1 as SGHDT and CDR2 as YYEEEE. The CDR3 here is CASSFGAVSTDTQYF. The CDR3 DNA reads TGTGCCAGCAGCTTCGGAGCTGTTAGCACAGATACGCAGTATTTT.

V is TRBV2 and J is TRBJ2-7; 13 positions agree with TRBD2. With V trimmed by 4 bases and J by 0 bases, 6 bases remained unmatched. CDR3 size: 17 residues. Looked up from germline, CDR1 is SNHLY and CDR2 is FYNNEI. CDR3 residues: CASSVGTSGTLSYEQYF. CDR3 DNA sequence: TGTGCCAGCAGTGTAGGGACTAGCGGGACCCTCTCCTACGAGCAGTACTTC. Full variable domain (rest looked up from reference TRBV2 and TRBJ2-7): EPEVTQTPSHQVTQMGQEVILRCVPISNHLYFYWYRQILGQKVEFLVSFYNNEISEKSEIFDDQFSVERPDGSNFTLKIRSTKLEDSAMYFCASSVGTSGTLSYEQYFGPGTRLTVT.

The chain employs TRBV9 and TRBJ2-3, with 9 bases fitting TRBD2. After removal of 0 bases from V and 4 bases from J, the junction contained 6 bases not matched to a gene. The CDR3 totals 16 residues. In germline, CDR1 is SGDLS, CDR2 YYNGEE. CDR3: CASSVVSSGSSDTQYF. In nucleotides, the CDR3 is TGTGCCAGCAGCGTAGTGAGTAGCGGGAGCTCAGATACGCAGTATTTT. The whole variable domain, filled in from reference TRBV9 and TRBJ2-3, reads DSGVTQTPKHLITATGQRVTLRCSPRSGDLSVYWYQQSLDQGLQFLIQYYNGEERAKGNILERFSAQQFPDLHSELNLSSLELGDSALYFCASSVVSSGSSDTQYFGPGTRLTVL.

The CDR3 nucleotides are TGTGCCAGCAGACAAATCAATGAGCAGTTCTTC. Translation gives CASRQINEQFF. This chain uses TRBV6-5 with TRBJ2-1; the D is unclear. CDR1 and CDR2 (germline): MNHEY, SVGAGI. Trimming pared 6 bases from V and 6 bases from J, leaving 6 bases between. This CDR3 is 11 amino acids long.

The CDR3 protein is CASSLGRGYQPQHF. DNA of the CDR3: TGTGCCAGCAGCTTGGGCAGGGGATATCAGCCCCAGCATTTT. The gene calls are TRBV5-6 and TRBJ1-5; D is possibly TRBD1 (6 bases). Between the trimmed V and J ends, which lost 0 bases and 5 bases, there was a span of 9 bases. The CDR3 contains 14 residues. CDR1 and CDR2 from the germline V gene are SGHDT and YYEEEE. The full variable domain, in which reference TRBV5-6 and TRBJ1-5 provide the parts outside the CDR3, is DAGVTQSPTHLIKTRGQQVTLRCSPKSGHDTVSWYQQALGQGPQFIFQYYEEEERQRGNFPDRFSGHQFPNYSSELNVNALLLGDSALYLCASSLGRGYQPQHFGDGTRLSIL.

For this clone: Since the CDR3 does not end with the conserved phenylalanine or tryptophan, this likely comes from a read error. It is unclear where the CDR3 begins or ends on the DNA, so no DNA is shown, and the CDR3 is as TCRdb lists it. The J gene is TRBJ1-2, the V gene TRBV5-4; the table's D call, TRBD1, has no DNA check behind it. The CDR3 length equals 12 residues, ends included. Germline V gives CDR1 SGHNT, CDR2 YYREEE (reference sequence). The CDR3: CASSSSGTAPSI.

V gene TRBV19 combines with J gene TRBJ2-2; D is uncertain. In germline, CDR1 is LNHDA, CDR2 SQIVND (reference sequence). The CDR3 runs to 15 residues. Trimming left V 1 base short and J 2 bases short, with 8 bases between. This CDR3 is CASSIGGGNTGELFF. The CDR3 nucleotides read TGTGCCAGTAGTATAGGAGGCGGTAACACCGGGGAGCTGTTTTTT.

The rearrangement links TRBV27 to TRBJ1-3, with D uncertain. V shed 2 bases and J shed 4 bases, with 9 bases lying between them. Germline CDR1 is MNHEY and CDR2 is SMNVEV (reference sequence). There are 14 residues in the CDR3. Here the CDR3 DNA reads TGTGCCAGCAGTTTACTCGGGTCCGGAAACACCATATATTTT. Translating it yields CASSLLGSGNTIYF.

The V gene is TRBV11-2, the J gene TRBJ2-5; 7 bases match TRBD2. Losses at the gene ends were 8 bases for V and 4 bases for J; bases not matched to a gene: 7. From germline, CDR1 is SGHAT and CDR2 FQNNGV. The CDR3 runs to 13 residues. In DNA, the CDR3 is TGTGCCAGCCATGGACTAGTAACAGAGACCCAGTACTTC. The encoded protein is CASHGLVTETQYF.

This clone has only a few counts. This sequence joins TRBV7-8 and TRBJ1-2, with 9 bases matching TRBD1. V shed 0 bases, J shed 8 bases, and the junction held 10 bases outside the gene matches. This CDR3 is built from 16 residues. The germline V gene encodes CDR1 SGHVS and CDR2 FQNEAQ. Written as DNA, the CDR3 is TGTGCCAGCAGCTTAGCGCTGGGACAGGGCTCAAGGGGCTACACCTTC. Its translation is CASSLALGQGSRGYTF. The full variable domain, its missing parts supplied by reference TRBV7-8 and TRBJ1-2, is GAGVSQSPRYKVAKRGQDVALRCDPISGHVSLFWYQQALGQGPEFLTYFQNEAQLDKSGLPSDRFFAERPEGSVSTLKIQRTQQEDSAVYLCASSLALGQGSRGYTFGSGTRLTVV.

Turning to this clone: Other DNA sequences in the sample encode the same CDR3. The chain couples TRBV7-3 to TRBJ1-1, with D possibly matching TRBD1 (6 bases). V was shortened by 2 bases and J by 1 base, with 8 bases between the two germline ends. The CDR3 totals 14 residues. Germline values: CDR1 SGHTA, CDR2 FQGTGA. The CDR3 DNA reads TGTGCCAGCAGCTTATCGGGACAGAACACTGAAGCTTTCTTT. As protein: CASSLSGQNTEAFF.